These 14 T cell receptor beta chains were sequenced from one sample in a study of Ad26.COV2.S vaccination and SARS-CoV-2 variants. Assay used: immunoSEQ multiplex PCR; TCRdb lists only in-frame clones, some missing. The table shows some 640,000 clones, with 70% to 90% occurring only once. Sample treatment: 19 received Ad26.COV2.S at low or high dose, single or two shots; a few received placebo; per-sample allocation not given. Specimen acquisition occurred on day 63 following the initial vaccine or placebo injection. The sequencing here drew on peripheral blood, taken in a trial of Ad26.COV2.S vaccine versus placebo. Source of these receptors: a person between 18 and 65 years old who received the Ad26.COV2.S COVID-19 vaccine or a placebo.

The V call is TRBV15, the J call TRBJ2-7, with D perhaps matching TRBD1 or TRBD2 (5 bases each). V was trimmed by 2 bases and J by 2 bases, leaving 13 bases between them. CDR3 length: 15 amino acids. Germline V gene data show CDR1 as LNHNV and CDR2 as YYDKDF (reference sequence). The CDR3 protein is CATSRSRDPTYEQYF. In DNA form, the CDR3 reads TGTGCCACCAGCAGATCAAGGGACCCTACCTACGAGCAGTACTTC.

This chain links TRBV29-1 with TRBJ2-3; D is ambiguous. Between the trimmed V and J ends, which lost 4 bases and 2 bases, there was a span of 10 bases. Germline V gives CDR1 SQVTM, CDR2 ANQGSEA. The CDR3 totals 13 residues. CDR3 bases: TGCAGCGTTGGAGGCGTGGTCACAGATACGCAGTATTTT. Protein: CSVGGVVTDTQYF.

This chain uses TRBV5-6 with TRBJ2-1; 7 bases agree with TRBD1. The CDR3 runs 12 residues. The V segment lost 0 bases and the J segment 10 bases; nucleotides outside the gene matches: 1. CDR1 is SGHDT, CDR2 YYEEEE, per germline. The CDR3 DNA sequence: TGTGCCAGCAGCTTGGCCAGGGGGGAGCAGTTCTTC. This codes for CASSLARGEQFF.

This rearrangement joins TRBV7-2 to TRBJ1-2, with no clear D. V was pared by 1 base and J by 1 base, with 4 bases between. This CDR3 is built from 13 residues. The germline CDR1 and CDR2 sequences are SGHTA and FQGNSA. In nucleotides, the CDR3 is TGTGCCAGCAGCTTAGACAATAACTATGGCTACACCTTC. Its translation is CASSLDNNYGYTF. Based on the CDR3 plus reference TRBV7-2 and TRBJ1-2, the full variable domain is GAGVSQSPSNKVTEKGKDVELRCDPISGHTALYWYRQSLGQGLEFLIYFQGNSAPDKSGLPSDRFSAERTGGSVSTLTIQRTQQEDSAVYLCASSLDNNYGYTFGSGTRLTVV.

This sequence joins TRBV12-3 or TRBV12-4 and TRBJ1-2, with a tentative D call TRBD1 (6 bases). This CDR3 spans 12 amino acids. V was trimmed by 6 bases and J by 4 bases, leaving 9 bases between them. This CDR3 is CASRDRSYGYTF. The CDR3 coding sequence is TGTGCCAGCAGAGACAGGAGCTATGGCTACACCTTC.

The chain recombines TRBV19 with TRBJ2-2; 8 nucleotides align to TRBD2. The CDR3 covers 15 residues. Germline trimming cut 4 bases from V and 5 bases from J; bases unmatched to any gene: 6. Per the germline V gene, CDR1 is LNHDA and CDR2 is SQIVND (reference sequence). CDR3 sequence: CASSNRASGTGELFF. In DNA form, the CDR3 reads TGTGCCAGTAGTAATCGGGCTAGCGGGACCGGGGAGCTGTTTTTT. Full variable domain (outside the CDR3, taken from reference TRBV19 and TRBJ2-2): DGGITQSPKYLFRKEGQNVTLSCEQNLNHDAMYWYRQDPGQGLRLIYYSQIVNDFQKGDIAEGYSVSREKKESFPLTVTSAQKNPTAFYLCASSNRASGTGELFFGEGSRLTVL.

The chain couples TRBV6-2 or TRBV6-3 to TRBJ1-2, with 8 bases identical to TRBD1. V lost 2 bases to trimming and J lost 2 bases; unmatched junction nucleotides: 10. The CDR3 sequence is 17 residues long. Germline CDR1 and CDR2: MNHEY and SVGEGT. The CDR3 sequence is CASSYPNPGGENYGYTF. For the CDR3, the DNA is TGTGCCAGCAGTTACCCCAACCCAGGGGGCGAGAACTATGGCTACACCTTC.

CDR3 in DNA: TGTGCCAGCAGTTACTCGAGACAGATGGCTCAGCCCCAGCATTTT. Protein product: CASSYSRQMAQPQHF. V gene TRBV6-6 combines with J gene TRBJ1-5, with D possibly matching TRBD1 (5 bases). V was pared by 0 bases and J by 6 bases, with 12 bases between. The length of the CDR3 is 15 residues. Germline CDR1 MNHNY, CDR2 SVGAGI (reference sequence).

This rearrangement joins TRBV19 to TRBJ1-2; unclear D gene. Trimming removed 3 bases at V and 5 bases at J, with 7 bases between. The CDR3 length is 12 residues. The germline CDR1 and CDR2 sequences are LNHDA and SQIVND (reference sequence). The CDR3 reads CASSMSEYGYTF. DNA of the CDR3: TGTGCCAGTAGTATGTCTGAATATGGCTACACCTTC. The whole variable domain, remainder taken from reference TRBV19 and TRBJ1-2, is DGGITQSPKYLFRKEGQNVTLSCEQNLNHDAMYWYRQDPGQGLRLIYYSQIVNDFQKGDIAEGYSVSREKKESFPLTVTSAQKNPTAFYLCASSMSEYGYTFGSGTRLTVV.

V and J are TRBV9 and TRBJ2-2; 11 bases fit TRBD2. Germline trimming cut 4 bases from V and 6 bases from J; bases unmatched to any gene: 8. CDR1 is SGDLS, CDR2 YYNGEE, per germline. This CDR3 has 16 residues. DNA for the CDR3: TGTGCCAGCAGCCTCCCTAGCGGGGGGTCCCCCGGGGAGCTGTTTTTT. Protein sequence: CASSLPSGGSPGELFF.

The rearrangement joins TRBV7-2 to TRBJ2-3; TRBD2 agrees at 7 bases. Germline V gene data show CDR1 as SGHTA and CDR2 as FQGNSA. J lost 4 bases, V lost 5 bases, and 9 bases had no gene match. This CDR3 has 15 amino acids. CDR3 bases: TGTGCCAGCAGCCCTCTCAGACTAGCCTCAGATACGCAGTATTTT. Translation: CASSPLRLASDTQYF.

The V call is TRBV29-1, the J call TRBJ2-7; possibly TRBD2 for D (5 bases). The CDR3 spans 14 residues. Trimming stripped 2 bases from V and 3 bases from J, with 14 bases between. Germline V gives CDR1 SQVTM, CDR2 ANQGSEA. The CDR3 nucleotides read TGCAGCGTTGAACCCCGTGGAGGAGGCTACGAGCAGTACTTC. It codes for CSVEPRGGGYEQYF.

The rearrangement uses TRBV6-6 and TRBJ2-5; tentative D call: TRBD1 (6 bases). Deletions cut 7 bases from V and 0 bases from J, with 12 bases between. Germline CDR1 reads MNHNY; CDR2 reads SVGAGI (reference sequence). This CDR3 region has 14 residues. CDR3 residues: CASKGRGDQETQYF. CDR3 DNA sequence: TGTGCCAGCAAGGGCAGGGGCGACCAAGAGACCCAGTACTTC.

The genes are TRBV6-6 and TRBJ2-7; 8 nucleotides match TRBD1. The CDR3 contains 14 residues. CDR1 and CDR2 (germline): MNHNY, SVGAGI (reference sequence). J was trimmed by 2 bases and V by 6 bases; bases with no gene match: 6. CDR3 DNA: TGTGCCAGCAGCCCGACGACAGGGGCCTACGAGCAGTACTTC. Translating gives CASSPTTGAYEQYF.